This record covers a single T cell receptor beta chain. This clone has only one observation. Its antigen is currently not known. The sample holds no much larger clone one base away, and base qualities are not on file. The immunoSEQ Assay, a bias-controlled multiplex PCR, was used to amplify TCRbeta CDR3 regions from genomic DNA. Per the original workflow: Within the assay, amplification of reference gene primers was used to estimate how many nucleated cells each sample contained. To quantify the absolute abundance of each unique TCRbeta CDR3 rearrangement, sequence reads were collapsed and filtered. For each sample, productive Simpson clonality was calculated by taking the square root of Simpson's diversity index across productive rearrangements. In TCRdb, the immuneACCESS table is reduced to in-frame sequences with V and J assigned. These tables do not hold every clone; where another copy was compared, an unresolved V gene accounts for under half, and the others remain unexplained. V, J and clone size are taken as reported in that table, and D and trimming were inferred from the DNA itself. The sample table lists over 250,000 clones, approximately 90% of them with a count of one. Jointly, the top ten make up approximately 6.5% of the sample.

One collaborating source in Seattle enrolled patients while the patients were actively infected and followed the patients over time throughout the course of disease. The collaborating institutions used their own protocols to collect whole blood in K2EDTA tubes. For TCRbeta analysis, collaborator samples were shipped as frozen whole blood, as isolated PBMCs, or as DNA extracted from either sample type. The sample is drawn from a study of blood T cell repertoires in COVID-19 (dated by TCRdb to the early 2020s). In the study overall: Collaborator samples came from the United States, Italy and Spain and covered acute and convalescent phases of COVID-19. The prospective study material was composed of cDNA or gDNA derived from T cells, B-cell-depleted T cells, or PBMCs. A freely available public database, intended as a resource for researchers studying the immune response to SARS-CoV-2, is where the repertoires were released. Where HLA class I and class II types were available, the types were taken from metadata supplied by the sample provider, not from assay-based typing. The dataset comprised deeply sampled blood TCRbeta repertoires from subjects exposed to, actively infected with, or recovered from COVID-19. Nearly every sample came with metadata listing a de-identified subject ID, COVID-19 status, age in years and sex. Samples were obtained from the ongoing ImmuneRACE study (first 160 participants) and from approximately 1,200 subjects provided by 6 global collaborators. Overall results and qualifications from the work: The quantity of clinical and demographic metadata differed by source and by participant and was supplied without curation.

The V end loses 5 bases and the J end loses 2 bases, and a stretch of 18 bases separates them. CDR1 SGHTA and CDR2 FQGTGA are derived from the germline V gene. Including cysteine and phenylalanine, the CDR3 has 16 amino acids. Solely the CDR3 DNA is kept, with 48 bases framed from the first base. The rearrangement combines TRBV7-3 with TRBJ1-2; a confident D gene designation cannot be given. The sample consisted of peripheral blood. The receptor was derived from a woman aged 50 to 60 with COVID-19, enrolled during active disease. The sequence in DNA is TGTGCCAGCAGCCTAATCCCCGGGGAAGCCAACTATGGCTACACCTTC. This gives the protein CASSLIPGEANYGYTF.